This entry is about one TCR beta chain. The antigen remains undetermined. This entry is derived from a study of T cell responses to AZD1222 COVID-19 vaccine. TCRdb's copy holds only in-frame clones and misses some; the assay was immunoSEQ multiplex PCR. The sample holds some 92,000 clones; over 75% are singletons and the top ten take around 3%. Trimming stripped 5 bases from V and 3 bases from J, with 14 bases between. Per germline, CDR1 MNHEY and CDR2 SVGAGI. This CDR3 has 14 amino acids. Findings of the study overall: The study found Spike-specific TCR breadth and depth rose after two AZD1222 doses. Seropositive status at baseline applied to only a handful of AZD1222 recipients. Across the whole spike, CD4 TCRs peaked at regions 160-218 and 743-854.

This sequence joins TRBV6-5 and TRBJ2-7; TRBD1 or TRBD2 may be the D gene (5 bases each). The sample here was peripheral blood, taken on day 0 of AZD1222 vaccination. This TCR was sampled from an adult in good health. As DNA, the CDR3 is TGTGCCAGCAGTCCTAATAAGAGGGGCTACGAGCAGTACTTC. Encoded protein: CASSPNKRGYEQYF.